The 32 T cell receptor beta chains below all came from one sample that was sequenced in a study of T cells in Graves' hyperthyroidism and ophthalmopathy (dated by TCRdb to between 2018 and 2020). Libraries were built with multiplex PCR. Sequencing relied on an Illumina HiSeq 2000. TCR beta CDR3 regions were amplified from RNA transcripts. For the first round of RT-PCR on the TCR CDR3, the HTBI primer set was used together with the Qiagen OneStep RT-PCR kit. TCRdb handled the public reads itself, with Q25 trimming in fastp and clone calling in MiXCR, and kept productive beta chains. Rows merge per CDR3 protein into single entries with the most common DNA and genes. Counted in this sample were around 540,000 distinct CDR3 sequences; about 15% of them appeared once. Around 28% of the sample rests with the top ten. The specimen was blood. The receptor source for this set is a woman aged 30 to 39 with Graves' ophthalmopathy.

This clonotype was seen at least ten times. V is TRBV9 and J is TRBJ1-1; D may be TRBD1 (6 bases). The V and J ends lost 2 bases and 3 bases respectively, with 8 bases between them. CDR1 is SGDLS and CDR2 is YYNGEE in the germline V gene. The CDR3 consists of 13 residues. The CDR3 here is CASSVGAHTEAFF. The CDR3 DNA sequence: TGTGCCAGCAGCGTGGGGGCGCACACTGAAGCTTTCTTT.

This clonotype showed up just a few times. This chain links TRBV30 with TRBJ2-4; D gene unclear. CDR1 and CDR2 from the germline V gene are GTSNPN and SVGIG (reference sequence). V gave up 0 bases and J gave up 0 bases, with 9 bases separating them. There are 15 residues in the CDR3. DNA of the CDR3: TGTGCCTGGAGTGTAGGCAGTCTAGCCAAAAACATTCAGTACTTC. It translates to CAWSVGSLAKNIQYF.

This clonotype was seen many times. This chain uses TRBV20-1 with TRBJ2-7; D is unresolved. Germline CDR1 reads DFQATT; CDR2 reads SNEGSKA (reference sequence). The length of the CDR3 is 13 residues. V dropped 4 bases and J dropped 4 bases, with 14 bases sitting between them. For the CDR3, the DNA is TGCAGTGCTACTCTAGTTCCCCAATACGAGCAGTACTTC. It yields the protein CSATLVPQYEQYF.

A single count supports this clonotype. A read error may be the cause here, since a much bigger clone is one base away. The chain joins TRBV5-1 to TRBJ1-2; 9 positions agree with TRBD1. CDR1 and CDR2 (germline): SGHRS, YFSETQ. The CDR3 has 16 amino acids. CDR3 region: CASSSQQGAGSYGYAF. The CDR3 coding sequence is TGCGCCAGCAGCTCGCAACAGGGGGCCGGGAGTTATGGCTACGCCTTC.

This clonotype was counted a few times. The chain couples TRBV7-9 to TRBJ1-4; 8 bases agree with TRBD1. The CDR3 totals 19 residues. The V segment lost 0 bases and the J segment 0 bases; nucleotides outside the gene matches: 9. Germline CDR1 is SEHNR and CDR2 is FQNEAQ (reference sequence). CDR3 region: CASSLARGTGLTTNEKLFF. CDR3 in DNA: TGTGCCAGCAGCTTAGCGCGGGGGACAGGCTTAACAACTAATGAAAAACTGTTTTTT.

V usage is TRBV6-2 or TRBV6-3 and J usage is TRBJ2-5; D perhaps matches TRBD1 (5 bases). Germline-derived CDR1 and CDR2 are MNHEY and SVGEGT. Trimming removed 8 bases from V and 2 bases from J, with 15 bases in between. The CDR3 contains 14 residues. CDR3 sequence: CASVSWTSQETQYF. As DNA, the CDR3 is TGTGCCAGCGTAAGCTGGACATCTCAAGAGACCCAGTACTTC.

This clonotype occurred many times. This CDR3 is CASSSASPFADTQYF. The CDR3 coding sequence is TGTGCCAGCAGTTCCGCCAGCCCATTCGCAGATACGCAGTATTTT. The J gene is TRBJ2-3, the V gene TRBV6-2 or TRBV6-3; D ambiguous. Trimming left V 4 bases short and J 4 bases short, with 15 bases between. The CDR3 loop spans 15 amino acids. Germline lookup yields CDR1 MNHEY and CDR2 SVGEGT.

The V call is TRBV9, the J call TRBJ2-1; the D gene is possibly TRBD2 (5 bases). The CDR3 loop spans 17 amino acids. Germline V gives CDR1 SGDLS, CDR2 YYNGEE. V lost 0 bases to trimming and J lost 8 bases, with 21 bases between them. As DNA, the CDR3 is TGTGCCAGCAGCGTAGTAGTTGGCGGAGGAGGCTTGGATGAGCAGTTCTTC. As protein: CASSVVVGGGGLDEQFF. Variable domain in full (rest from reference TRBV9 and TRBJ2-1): DSGVTQTPKHLITATGQRVTLRCSPRSGDLSVYWYQQSLDQGLQFLIQYYNGEERAKGNILERFSAQQFPDLHSELNLSSLELGDSALYFCASSVVVGGGGLDEQFFGPGTRLTVL.

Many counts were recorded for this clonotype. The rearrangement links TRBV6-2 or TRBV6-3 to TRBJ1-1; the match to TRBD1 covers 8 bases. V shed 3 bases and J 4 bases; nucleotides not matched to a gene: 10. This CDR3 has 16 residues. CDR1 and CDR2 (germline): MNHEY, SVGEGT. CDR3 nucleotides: TGTGCCAGCAGTTATTGGACAGGGCCCACGGGCACTGAAGCTTTCTTT. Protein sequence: CASSYWTGPTGTEAFF.

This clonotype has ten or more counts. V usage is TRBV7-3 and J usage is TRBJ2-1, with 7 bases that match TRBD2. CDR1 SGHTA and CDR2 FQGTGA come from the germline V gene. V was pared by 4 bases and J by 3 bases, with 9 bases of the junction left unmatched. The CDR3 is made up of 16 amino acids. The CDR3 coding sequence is TGTGCCAGCAGCTCCACCGGTGGCGGGGGCTACAATGAGCAGTTCTTC. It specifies CASSSTGGGGYNEQFF.

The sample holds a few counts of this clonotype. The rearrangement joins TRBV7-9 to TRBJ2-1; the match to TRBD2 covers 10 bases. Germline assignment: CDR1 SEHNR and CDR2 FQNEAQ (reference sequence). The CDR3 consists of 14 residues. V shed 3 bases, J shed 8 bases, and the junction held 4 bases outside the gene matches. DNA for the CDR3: TGTGCCAGCAGCTTTAATCTAGCGGGGGATGAGCAGTTCTTC. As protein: CASSFNLAGDEQFF.

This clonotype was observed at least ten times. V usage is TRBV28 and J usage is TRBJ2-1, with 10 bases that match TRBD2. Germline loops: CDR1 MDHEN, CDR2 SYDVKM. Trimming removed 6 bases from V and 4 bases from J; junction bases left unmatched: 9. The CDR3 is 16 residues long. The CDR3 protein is CASRSAGTSVYNEQFF. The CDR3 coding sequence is TGTGCCAGCAGATCAGCCGGGACTAGCGTATACAATGAGCAGTTCTTC.

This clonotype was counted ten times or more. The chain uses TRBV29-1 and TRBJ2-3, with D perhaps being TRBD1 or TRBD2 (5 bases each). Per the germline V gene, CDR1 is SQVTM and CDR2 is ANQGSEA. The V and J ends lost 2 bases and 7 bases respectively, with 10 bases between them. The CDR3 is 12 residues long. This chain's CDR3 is CSVEQGVYTQYF. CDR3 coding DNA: TGCAGCGTTGAACAGGGAGTCTATACGCAGTATTTT.

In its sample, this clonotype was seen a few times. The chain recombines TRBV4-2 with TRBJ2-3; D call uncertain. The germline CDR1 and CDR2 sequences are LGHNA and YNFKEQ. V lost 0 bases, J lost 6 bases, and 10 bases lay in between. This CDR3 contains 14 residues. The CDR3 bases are TGTGCCAGCAGCCAAGATACCCCCCAGGATACGCAGTATTTT. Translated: CASSQDTPQDTQYF.

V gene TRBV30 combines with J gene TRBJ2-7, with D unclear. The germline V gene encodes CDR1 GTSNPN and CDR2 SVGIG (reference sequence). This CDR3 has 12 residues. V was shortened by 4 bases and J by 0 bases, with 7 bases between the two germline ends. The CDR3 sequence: CAWTKSSYEQYF. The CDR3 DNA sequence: TGTGCCTGGACTAAGAGCTCCTACGAGCAGTACTTC.

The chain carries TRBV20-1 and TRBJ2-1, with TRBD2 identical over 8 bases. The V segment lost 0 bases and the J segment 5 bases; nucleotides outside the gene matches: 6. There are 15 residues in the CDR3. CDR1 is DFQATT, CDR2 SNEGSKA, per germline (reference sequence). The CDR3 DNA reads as TGCAGTGCTAGAGAGGCGGGGGGATCGGACAATGAGCAGTTCTTC. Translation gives CSAREAGGSDNEQFF.

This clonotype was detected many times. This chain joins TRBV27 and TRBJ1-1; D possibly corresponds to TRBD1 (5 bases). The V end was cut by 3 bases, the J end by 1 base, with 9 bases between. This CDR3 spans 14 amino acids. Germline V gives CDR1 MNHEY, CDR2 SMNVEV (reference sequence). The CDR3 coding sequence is TGTGCCAGCAGTTTTGGGGGAGGGAACACTGAAGCTTTCTTT. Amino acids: CASSFGGGNTEAFF.

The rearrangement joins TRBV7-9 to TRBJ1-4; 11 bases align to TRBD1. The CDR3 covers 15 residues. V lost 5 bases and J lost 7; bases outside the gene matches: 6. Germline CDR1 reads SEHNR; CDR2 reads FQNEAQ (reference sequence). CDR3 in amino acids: CASSVEGTGGEKLFF. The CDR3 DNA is TGTGCCAGCAGCGTAGAGGGGACAGGGGGTGAAAAACTGTTTTTT. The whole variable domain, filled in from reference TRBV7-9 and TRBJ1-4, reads DTGVSQNPRHKITKRGQNVTFRCDPISEHNRLYWYRQTLGQGPEFLTYFQNEAQLEKSRLLSDRFSAERPKGSFSTLEIQRTEQGDSAMYLCASSVEGTGGEKLFFGSGTQLSVL.

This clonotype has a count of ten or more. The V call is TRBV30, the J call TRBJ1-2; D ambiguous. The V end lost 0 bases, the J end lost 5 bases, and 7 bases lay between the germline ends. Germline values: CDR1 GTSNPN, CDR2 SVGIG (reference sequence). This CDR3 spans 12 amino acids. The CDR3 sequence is CAWSVNPYGYTF. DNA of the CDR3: TGTGCCTGGAGTGTAAACCCATATGGCTACACCTTC.

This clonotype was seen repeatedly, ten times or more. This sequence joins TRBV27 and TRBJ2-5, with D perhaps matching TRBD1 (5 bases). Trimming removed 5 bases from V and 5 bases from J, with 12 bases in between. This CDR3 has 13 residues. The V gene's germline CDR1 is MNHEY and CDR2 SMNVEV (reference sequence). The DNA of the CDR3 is TGTGCCAGCAGTGCCAGGGTTGGGGAGACCCAGTACTTC. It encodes CASSARVGETQYF.

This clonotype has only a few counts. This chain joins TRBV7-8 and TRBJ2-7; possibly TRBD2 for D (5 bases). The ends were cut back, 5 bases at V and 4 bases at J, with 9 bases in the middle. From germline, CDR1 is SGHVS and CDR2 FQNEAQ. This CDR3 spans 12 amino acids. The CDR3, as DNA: TGTGCCAGCAGCAAAAGCGGTTACGAGCAGTACTTC. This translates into CASSKSGYEQYF.

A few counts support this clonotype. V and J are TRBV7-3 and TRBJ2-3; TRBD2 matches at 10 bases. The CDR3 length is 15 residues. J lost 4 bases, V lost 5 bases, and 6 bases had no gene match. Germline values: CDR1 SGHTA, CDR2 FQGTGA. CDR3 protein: CASSPSGTSADTQYF. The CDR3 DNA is TGTGCCAGCAGCCCCTCCGGGACTAGCGCAGATACGCAGTATTTT.

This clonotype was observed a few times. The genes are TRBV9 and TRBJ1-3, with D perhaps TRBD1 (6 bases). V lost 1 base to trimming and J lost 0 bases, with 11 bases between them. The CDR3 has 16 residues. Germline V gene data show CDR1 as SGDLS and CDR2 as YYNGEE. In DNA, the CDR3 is TGTGCCAGCAGCGTAAATCAAGGGGGCTCTGGAAACACCATATATTTT. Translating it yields CASSVNQGGSGNTIYF.

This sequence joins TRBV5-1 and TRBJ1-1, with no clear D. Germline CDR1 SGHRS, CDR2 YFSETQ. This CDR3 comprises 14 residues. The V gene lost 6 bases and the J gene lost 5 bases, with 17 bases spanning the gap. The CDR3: CASTPSSANTEAFF. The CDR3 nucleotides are TGCGCCAGCACCCCGTCCTCAGCAAATACTGAAGCTTTCTTT.

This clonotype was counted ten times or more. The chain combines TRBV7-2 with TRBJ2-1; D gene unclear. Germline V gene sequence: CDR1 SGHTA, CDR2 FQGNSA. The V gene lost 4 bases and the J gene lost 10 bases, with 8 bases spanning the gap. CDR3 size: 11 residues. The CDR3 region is CASSSFAEQFF. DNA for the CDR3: TGTGCCAGCAGCTCCTTTGCGGAGCAGTTCTTC.

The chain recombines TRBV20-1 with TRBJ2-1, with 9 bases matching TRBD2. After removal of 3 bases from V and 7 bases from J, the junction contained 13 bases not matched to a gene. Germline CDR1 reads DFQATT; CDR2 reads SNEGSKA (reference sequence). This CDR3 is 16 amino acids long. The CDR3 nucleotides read TGCAGTGCTAGTTGGGCGGGAGGGCCAGGTAGAAATGAGCAGTTCTTC. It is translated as CSASWAGGPGRNEQFF.

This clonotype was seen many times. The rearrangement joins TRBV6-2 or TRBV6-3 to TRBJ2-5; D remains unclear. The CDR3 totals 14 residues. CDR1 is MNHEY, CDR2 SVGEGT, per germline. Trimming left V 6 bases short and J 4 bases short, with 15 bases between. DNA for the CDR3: TGTGCCAGCAGCAAGACAAGGGTTGGAGAGACCCAGTACTTC. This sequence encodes CASSKTRVGETQYF.

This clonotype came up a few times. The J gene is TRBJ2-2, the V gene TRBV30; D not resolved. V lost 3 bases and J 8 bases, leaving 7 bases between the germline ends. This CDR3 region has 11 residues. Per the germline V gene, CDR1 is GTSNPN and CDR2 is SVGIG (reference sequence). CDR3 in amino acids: CAWSYWGELFF. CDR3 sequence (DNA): TGTGCCTGGAGCTATTGGGGGGAGCTGTTTTTT.

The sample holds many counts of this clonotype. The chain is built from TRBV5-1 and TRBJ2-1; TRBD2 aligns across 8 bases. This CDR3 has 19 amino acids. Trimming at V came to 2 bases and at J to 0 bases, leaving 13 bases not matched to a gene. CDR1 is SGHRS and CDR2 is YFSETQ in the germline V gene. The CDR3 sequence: CASSFASRGGVGSYNEQFF. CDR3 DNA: TGCGCCAGCAGCTTCGCTTCCCGGGGGGGCGTCGGCTCCTACAATGAGCAGTTCTTC.

The CDR3 spells CASSLTGISFYEQYF. The CDR3 DNA sequence: TGTGCCAGCAGCTTAACAGGGATATCTTTCTACGAGCAGTACTTC. The V call is TRBV11-2, the J call TRBJ2-7, with D perhaps matching TRBD1 (6 bases). The germline V gene has CDR1 SGHAT and CDR2 FQNNGV. The V and J ends lost 2 bases and 3 bases respectively, with 14 bases between them. This CDR3 is built from 15 residues.

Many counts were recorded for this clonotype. The CDR3 protein is CASSLDLSTDTQYF. The CDR3 DNA reads as TGTGCCAGCAGCCTCGACTTAAGCACAGATACGCAGTATTTT. The chain combines TRBV7-2 with TRBJ2-3; no firm D call. The V gene's germline CDR1 is SGHTA and CDR2 FQGNSA. V was clipped by 5 bases and J by 0 bases, with 9 bases between them. This CDR3 has 14 residues.

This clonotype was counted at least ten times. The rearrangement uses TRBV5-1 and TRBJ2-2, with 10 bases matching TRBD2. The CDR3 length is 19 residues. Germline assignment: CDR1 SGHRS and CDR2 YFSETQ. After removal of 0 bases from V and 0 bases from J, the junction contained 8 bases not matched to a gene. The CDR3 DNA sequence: TGCGCCAGCAGCTTGGCCCCTGGACTAGCGGCCGCGAACACCGGGGAGCTGTTTTTT. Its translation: CASSLAPGLAAANTGELFF.